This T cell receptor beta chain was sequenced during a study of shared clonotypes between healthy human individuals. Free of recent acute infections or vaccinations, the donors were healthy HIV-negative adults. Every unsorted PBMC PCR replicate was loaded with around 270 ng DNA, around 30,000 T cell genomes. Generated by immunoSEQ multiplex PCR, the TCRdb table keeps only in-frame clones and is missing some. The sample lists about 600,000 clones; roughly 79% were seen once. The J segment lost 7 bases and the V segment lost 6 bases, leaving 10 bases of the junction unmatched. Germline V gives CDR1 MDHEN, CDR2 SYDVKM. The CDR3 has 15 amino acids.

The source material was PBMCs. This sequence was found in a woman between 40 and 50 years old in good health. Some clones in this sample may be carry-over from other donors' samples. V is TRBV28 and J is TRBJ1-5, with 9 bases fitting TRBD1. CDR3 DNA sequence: TGTGCCAGCAGCCCTCCGGGACAGGGTTGGCAGCCCCAGCATTTT. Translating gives CASSPPGQGWQPQHF.